The 12 T cell receptor beta chains presented below share a single source sample, sequenced in a study of T cells expressing NK-cell markers. TCRdb reanalyzed the 5' RACE reads and collapses them to one entry per CDR3 protein, without DNA. Its table records 120,000 to 150,000 distinct CDR3 sequences. The sample taken for sequencing was blood T cells: a sorted CD56 or NKG2C T cell subset, CD4+ or CD8+ T cells, or bulk PBMC T cells (not recorded which). Receptor source: a man aged 18 to 29 in good health.

The V and J genes are TRBV28 and TRBJ2-3; with no DNA, the TCRdb D assignment of TRBD1 cannot be verified. The CDR3 loop spans 16 amino acids. In germline, CDR1 is MDHEN, CDR2 SYDVKM. The CDR3 protein is CASSLAAGGAGDTQYF. Full variable domain (missing parts from reference TRBV28 and TRBJ2-3): DVKVTQSSRYLVKRTGEKVFLECVQDMDHENMFWYRQDPGLGLRLIYFSYDVKMKEKGDIPEGYSVSREKKERFSLILESASTNQTSMYLCASSLAAGGAGDTQYFGPGTRLTVL.

The chain carries TRBV24-1 and TRBJ2-2. In germline, CDR1 is KGHDR, CDR2 SFDVKD. The CDR3 has 14 amino acids. The CDR3 here is CATSEVPYTGELFF.

CDR3 region: CATSDLGQNTGELFF. V is TRBV24-1 and J is TRBJ2-2; the D gene TCRdb calls, TRBD1, cannot be checked with no DNA. The CDR3 has 15 amino acids. Germline V CDR1 and CDR2: KGHDR, SFDVKD.

The V gene is TRBV20-1, the J gene TRBJ2-7. Germline V gives CDR1 DFQATT, CDR2 SNEGSKA (reference sequence). The CDR3 runs 13 residues. The CDR3 loop is CSAKRRVSYEQYF.

The chain combines TRBV12-3 or TRBV12-4 with TRBJ2-1. This CDR3 region has 12 residues. The CDR3 loop is CASRTQTLEQFF.

The V and J genes are TRBV12-3 or TRBV12-4 and TRBJ2-2; as DNA is missing, the TRBD1 call by TCRdb cannot be tested. The CDR3 is 15 amino acids. CDR3 in amino acids: CASSLSGLNTGELFF.

The genes are TRBV7-9 and TRBJ1-1. CDR1 and CDR2 (germline): SEHNR, FQNEAQ (reference sequence). The CDR3 sequence is 11 residues long. CDR3 protein: CASSSGTSAFF.

V is TRBV27 and J is TRBJ2-2; TCRdb designates TRBD2, a call that cannot be tested without DNA. The germline V gene has CDR1 MNHEY and CDR2 SMNVEV (reference sequence). The CDR3 contains 17 residues. The CDR3 is CASSLSILAGGNGELFF.

The chain is built from TRBV6-5 and TRBJ2-7; TCRdb picks TRBD1, but there is no DNA to check that call. This CDR3 spans 15 amino acids. Germline V CDR1 and CDR2: MNHEY, SVGAGI. The chain's CDR3 is CASSYGSSPLNEQYF.

The chain is built from TRBV20-1 and TRBJ2-3; absent DNA, TCRdb's TRBD2 call cannot be checked. CDR1 DFQATT and CDR2 SNEGSKA come from the germline V gene (reference sequence). This CDR3 spans 15 amino acids. CDR3 region: CSARPLARVTDTQYF.

This chain joins TRBV5-6 and TRBJ1-5. CDR1 SGHDT and CDR2 YYEEEE come from the germline V gene. The CDR3 contains 14 residues. The CDR3 reads CASKSGDSNQPQHF.

The rearrangement joins TRBV7-9 to TRBJ1-4. The CDR3 has 14 amino acids. Germline lookup yields CDR1 SEHNR and CDR2 FQNEAQ (reference sequence). CDR3 residues: CASSSSGTLEKLFF.